This record concerns one T cell receptor (beta chain) sequence. The antigen remains unidentified. The sample belongs to a study of CD8+ T cells in alopecia areata. Study observations and caveats: In scalp and blood during tofacitinib, many expanded lesional clones persisted. For lesional scalp, especially alopecia totalis/universalis, clonality was higher than in normal scalp. Tofacitinib produced a significant decrease in scalp clonality and in expanded CD8+ clones among the top 100.

This CDR3 region has 11 residues. CDR1 and CDR2 (germline): SGHVS, FQNEAQ. Trimming left V 10 bases short and J 2 bases short, with 9 bases between. RNA, once extracted, was reverse transcribed into cDNA for use as the sequencing template. Sequenced by immunoSEQ multiplex PCR; TCRdb stores in-frame clones only, minus some. The table includes about 220,000 clones, roughly 56% detected once. Specified treatment: oral pan-JAK inhibitor, 5-10 mg twice daily. Sorted populations comprised CD4+ and CD8+ T cells obtained from PBMCs. The V call is TRBV7-8, the J call TRBJ2-7; no firm D call. This TCR came from a human donor with alopecia areata. The source was CD4+ T cells sorted from blood, collected at week 4, from a patient treated with tofacitinib. The CDR3 protein is CATHRAYEQYF. CDR3 nucleotides: TGTGCCACCCACAGAGCCTACGAGCAGTACTTC.